A selection of T cell receptor beta chains follows, all from one sample in a study of blood T cell repertoires in COVID-19. Assay used: immunoSEQ multiplex PCR; TCRdb lists only in-frame clones, some missing. This sample has about 140,000 clones, with around 86% found just once. Source material: PBMCs or T cells enriched from blood (not recorded which). These receptor sequences come from a man aged 60 to 75 who had recovered from COVID-19. Both conserved end residues are part of each CDR3. D genes are given only for firm matches. Rows give clone size only sometimes, using once, few, many, or a class for an expanded clone.

V gene	D gene	clone size	J gene	CDR3 DNA	CDR3 protein
TRBV7-2	TRBD1	few	TRBJ1-1	TGTGCCAGCAGCTTAGCCAGACAGGGGAAAGCTTTCTTT	CASSLARQGKAFF
TRBV11-2	.	few	TRBJ2-2	TGTGCCAGCAGCTTAGGGGGGCACACCGGGGAGCTGTTTTTT	CASSLGGHTGELFF
TRBV9	TRBD1	.	TRBJ2-3	TGTGCCAGCAGCGACGACAGGGCCACAGATACGCAGTATTTT	CASSDDRATDTQYF
TRBV4-2	.	.	TRBJ2-7	TGTGCCAGCAGCCAAGATCGAGCCTTTTTTGGCGAGCAGTACTTC	CASSQDRAFFGEQYF
TRBV5-1	.	.	TRBJ2-7	TGCGCCAGCAGCTTGGTAGCGGCCTACGAGCAGTACTTC	CASSLVAAYEQYF
TRBV9	.	.	TRBJ2-7	TGTGCCAGCAGCCCAAGTGGGGCAACCTACGAGCAGTACTTC	CASSPSGATYEQYF
TRBV11-2	.	.	TRBJ2-1	TGTGCCAGCAGCTTAGTATACAATGAGCAGTTCTTC	CASSLVYNEQFF
TRBV6-5	.	.	TRBJ1-1	TGTGCCAGCAGTTACCACACAGTAGGCGCTGAAGCTTTCTTT	CASSYHTVGAEAFF
TRBV3-1/TRBV3-2	TRBD1	.	TRBJ1-4	TGTGCCAGCAGCCAATTAGACAGGGAAGGTGAAAAACTGTTTTTT	CASSQLDREGEKLFF
TRBV5-1	TRBD1	.	TRBJ1-1	TGCGCCAGCAGCTGGGACAGCAACACTGAAGCTTTCTTT	CASSWDSNTEAFF
TRBV15	.	.	TRBJ2-3	TGTGCCACCAGCAGAGCGGGGGGCGGTGATACAGATACGCAGTATTTT	CATSRAGGGDTDTQYF
TRBV19	.	.	TRBJ2-2	TGTGCCAGTAACTTACAGGGTGGGACCGGGGAGCTGTTTTTT	CASNLQGGTGELFF
TRBV28	TRBD1	.	TRBJ2-1	TGTGCCAGCAGTCCCGTTACAGGGGGCGATGAGCAGTTCTTC	CASSPVTGGDEQFF
TRBV27	TRBD1	once	TRBJ2-7	TGTGCCAGCAAGGACAGGGGCTCTATGTTGTACTTC	CASKDRGSMLYF
TRBV11-1	.	.	TRBJ1-3	TGTGCCACCCCCATCGAGCTCGGAAACACCATATATTTT	CATPIELGNTIYF
TRBV1	.	.	TRBJ1-3	TGCACCAGCAGCCAAGATGTGCCGGGACAGGGGGCAGGAGGAAACACCATATATTTT	CTSSQDVPGQGAGGNTIYF
TRBV6-6	TRBD2	once	TRBJ2-5	TGTGCCAGCAGTCCCCCTCGGGGGGTCGAAGAGACCCAGTACTTC	CASSPPRGVEETQYF
TRBV30	.	.	TRBJ1-5	TGTGCCTGGAGTGGTGGCGGGGTAGCTCAGCCCCAGCATTTT	CAWSGGGVAQPQHF